This TCR beta chain was recovered during a study of blood T cell repertoires in COVID-19. Whole-study context: T cells, B-cell-depleted T cells, or PBMCs provided the cDNA or gDNA that served as material.

TCRdb's copy holds only in-frame clones and misses some; the assay was immunoSEQ multiplex PCR. The sample consists of 400,000 to 550,000 clones, nearly 90% of them appearing once. Participant age was roughly 18 to 95 years, and participants resided in approximately 24 US areas. The study assigned cohorts using participant-reported clinical history. V shed 5 bases, J shed 2 bases, and the junction held 3 bases outside the gene matches. This CDR3 is built from 15 residues. CDR1 and CDR2 from the germline V gene are SEHNR and FQNEAQ (reference sequence). Sequencing was done on a sample of PBMCs or T cells enriched from blood (not recorded which). The genes are TRBV7-9 and TRBJ1-6, with 7 nucleotides matching TRBD1. The sequence came from a woman under 30 with acute COVID-19. DNA of the CDR3: TGTGCCAGCAGCCTAGGACAGGCCTATAATTCACCCCTCCACTTT. It yields the protein CASSLGQAYNSPLHF.